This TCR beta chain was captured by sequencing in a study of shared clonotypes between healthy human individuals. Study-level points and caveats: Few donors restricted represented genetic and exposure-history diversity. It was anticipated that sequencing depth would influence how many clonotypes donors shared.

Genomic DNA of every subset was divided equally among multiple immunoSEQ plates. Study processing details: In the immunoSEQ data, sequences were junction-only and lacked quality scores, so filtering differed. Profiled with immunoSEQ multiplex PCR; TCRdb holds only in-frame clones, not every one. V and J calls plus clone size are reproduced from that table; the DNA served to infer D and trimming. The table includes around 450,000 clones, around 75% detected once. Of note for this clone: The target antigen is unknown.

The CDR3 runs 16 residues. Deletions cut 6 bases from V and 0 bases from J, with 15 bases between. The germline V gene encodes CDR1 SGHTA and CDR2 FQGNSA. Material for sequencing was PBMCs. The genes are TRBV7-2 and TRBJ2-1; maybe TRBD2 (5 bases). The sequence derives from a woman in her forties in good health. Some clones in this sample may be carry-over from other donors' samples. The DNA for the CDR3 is TGTGCCAGCAGTCTAAGCGGTAGCACCTCCTACAATGAGCAGTTCTTC. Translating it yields CASSLSGSTSYNEQFF.